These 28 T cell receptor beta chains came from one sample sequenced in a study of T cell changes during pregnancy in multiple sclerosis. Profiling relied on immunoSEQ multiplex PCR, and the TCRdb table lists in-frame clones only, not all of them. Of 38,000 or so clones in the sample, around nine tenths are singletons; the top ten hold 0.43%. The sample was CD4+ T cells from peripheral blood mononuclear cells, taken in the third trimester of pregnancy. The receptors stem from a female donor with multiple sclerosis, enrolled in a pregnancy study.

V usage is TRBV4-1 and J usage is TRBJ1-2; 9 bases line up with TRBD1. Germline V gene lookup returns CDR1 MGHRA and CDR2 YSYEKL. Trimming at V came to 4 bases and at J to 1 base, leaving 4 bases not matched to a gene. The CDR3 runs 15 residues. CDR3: CASSPRTGVNYGYTF. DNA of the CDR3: TGCGCCAGCAGCCCGCGGACAGGGGTTAACTATGGCTACACCTTC.

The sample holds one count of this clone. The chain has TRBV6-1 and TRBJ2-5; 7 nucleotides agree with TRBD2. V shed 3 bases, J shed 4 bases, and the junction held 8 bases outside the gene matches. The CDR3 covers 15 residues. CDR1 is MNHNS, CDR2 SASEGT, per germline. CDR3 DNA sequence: TGTGCCAGCAGTGATAGGGCTAGCGGCATAGAGACCCAGTACTTC. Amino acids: CASSDRASGIETQYF.

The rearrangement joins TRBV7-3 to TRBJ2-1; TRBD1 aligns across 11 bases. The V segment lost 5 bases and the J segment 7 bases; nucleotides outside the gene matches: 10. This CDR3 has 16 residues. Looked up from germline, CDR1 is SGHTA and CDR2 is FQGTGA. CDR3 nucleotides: TGTGCCAGCAGCCTGACCGGGACAGGGGGTAGGAATGAGCAGTTCTTC. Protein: CASSLTGTGGRNEQFF.

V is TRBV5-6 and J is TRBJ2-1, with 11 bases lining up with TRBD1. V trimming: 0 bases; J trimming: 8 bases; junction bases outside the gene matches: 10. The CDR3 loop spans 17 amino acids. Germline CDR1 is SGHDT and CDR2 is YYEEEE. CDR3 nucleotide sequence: TGTGCCAGCAGCTTGGGGGTAGGGGACAGGGGGAACGATGAGCAGTTCTTC. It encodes CASSLGVGDRGNDEQFF.

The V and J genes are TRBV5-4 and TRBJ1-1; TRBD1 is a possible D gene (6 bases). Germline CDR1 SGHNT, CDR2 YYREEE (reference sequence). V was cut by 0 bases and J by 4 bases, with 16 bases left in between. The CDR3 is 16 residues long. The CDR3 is CASSLALGARVTEAFF. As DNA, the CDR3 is TGTGCCAGCAGCTTGGCCTTGGGGGCGCGGGTCACTGAAGCTTTCTTT.

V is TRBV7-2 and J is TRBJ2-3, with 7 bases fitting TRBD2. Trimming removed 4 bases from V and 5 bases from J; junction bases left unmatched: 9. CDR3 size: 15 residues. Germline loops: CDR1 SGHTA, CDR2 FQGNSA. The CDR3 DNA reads TGTGCCAGCAGCTCCCAGAGGGGAGGGATAGATACGCAGTATTTT. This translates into CASSSQRGGIDTQYF.

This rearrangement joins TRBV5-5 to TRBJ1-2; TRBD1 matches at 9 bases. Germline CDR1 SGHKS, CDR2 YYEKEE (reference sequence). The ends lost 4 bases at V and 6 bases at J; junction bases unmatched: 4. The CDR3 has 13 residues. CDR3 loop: CASSLQGADGYTF. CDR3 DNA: TGTGCCAGCAGCCTACAGGGGGCTGATGGCTACACCTTC.

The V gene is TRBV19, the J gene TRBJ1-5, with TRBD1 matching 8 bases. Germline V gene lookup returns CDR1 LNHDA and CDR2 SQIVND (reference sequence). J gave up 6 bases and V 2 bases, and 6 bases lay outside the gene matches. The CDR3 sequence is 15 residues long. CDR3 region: CASSISGTGGQPQHF. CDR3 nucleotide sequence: TGTGCCAGTAGTATATCTGGGACAGGAGGTCAGCCCCAGCATTTT.

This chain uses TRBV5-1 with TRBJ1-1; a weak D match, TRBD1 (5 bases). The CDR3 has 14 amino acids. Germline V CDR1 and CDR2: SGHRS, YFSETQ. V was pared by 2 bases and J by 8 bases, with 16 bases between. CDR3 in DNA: TGCGCCAGCAGCTTTGCGGGGAGGGACCTGGAAGCTTTCTTT. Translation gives CASSFAGRDLEAFF.

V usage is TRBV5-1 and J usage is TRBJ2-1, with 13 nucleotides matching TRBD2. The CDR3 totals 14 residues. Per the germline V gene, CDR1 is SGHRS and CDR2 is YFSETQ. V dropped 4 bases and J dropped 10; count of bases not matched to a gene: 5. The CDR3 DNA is TGCGCCAGCAGCCTAGGGACTAGCGGGATCGAGCAGTTCTTC. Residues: CASSLGTSGIEQFF.

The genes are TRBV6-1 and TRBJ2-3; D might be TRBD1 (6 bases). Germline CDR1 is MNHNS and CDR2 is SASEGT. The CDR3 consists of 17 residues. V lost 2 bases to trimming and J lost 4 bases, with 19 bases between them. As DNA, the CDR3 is TGTGCCAGCAGTGAAAAGGGGGTAGGACCGGGCCCAGATACGCAGTATTTT. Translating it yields CASSEKGVGPGPDTQYF.

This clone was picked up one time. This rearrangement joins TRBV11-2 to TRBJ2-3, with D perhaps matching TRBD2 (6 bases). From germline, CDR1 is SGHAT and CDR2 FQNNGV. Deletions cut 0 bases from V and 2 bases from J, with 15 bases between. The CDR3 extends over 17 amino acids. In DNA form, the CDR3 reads TGTGCCAGCAGCTTAGATCGGAGGGCGGGGAACACAGATACGCAGTATTTT. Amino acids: CASSLDRRAGNTDTQYF. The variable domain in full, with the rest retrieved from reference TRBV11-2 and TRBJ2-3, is EAGVAQSPRYKIIEKRQSVAFWCNPISGHATLYWYQQILGQGPKLLIQFQNNGVVDDSQLPKDRFSAERLKGVDSTLKIQPAKLEDSAVYLCASSLDRRAGNTDTQYFGPGTRLTVL.

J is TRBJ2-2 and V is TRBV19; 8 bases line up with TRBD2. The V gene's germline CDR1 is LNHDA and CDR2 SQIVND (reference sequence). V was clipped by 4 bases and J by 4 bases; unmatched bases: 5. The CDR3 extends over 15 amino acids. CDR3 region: CASSRASGFTGELFF. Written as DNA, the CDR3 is TGTGCCAGTAGTAGGGCTAGCGGGTTCACCGGGGAGCTGTTTTTT.

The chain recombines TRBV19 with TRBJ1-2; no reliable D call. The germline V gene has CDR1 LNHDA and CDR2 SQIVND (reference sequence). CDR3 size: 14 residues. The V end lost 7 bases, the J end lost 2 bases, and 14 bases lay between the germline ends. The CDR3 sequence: CASTLQSSNYGYTF. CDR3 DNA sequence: TGTGCCAGTACCTTACAGTCTTCAAACTATGGCTACACCTTC.

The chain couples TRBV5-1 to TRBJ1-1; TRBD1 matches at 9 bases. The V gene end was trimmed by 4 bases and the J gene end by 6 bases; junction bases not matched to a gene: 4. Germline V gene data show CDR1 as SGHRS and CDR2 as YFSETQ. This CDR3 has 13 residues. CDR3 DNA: TGCGCCAGCAGCGGGGACAGGGCCGCTGAAGCTTTCTTT. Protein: CASSGDRAAEAFF.

For the CDR3, the DNA is TGTGCCAGCAGCCACGGACCCCCAGGGACTAATGAAAAACTGTTTTTT. The encoded protein is CASSHGPPGTNEKLFF. The V call is TRBV7-9, the J call TRBJ1-4; the D gene is possibly TRBD1 (5 bases). Trimming took 5 bases from V and 2 from J, leaving 15 bases between them. Germline-derived CDR1 and CDR2 are SEHNR and FQNEAQ (reference sequence). This CDR3 is built from 16 residues.

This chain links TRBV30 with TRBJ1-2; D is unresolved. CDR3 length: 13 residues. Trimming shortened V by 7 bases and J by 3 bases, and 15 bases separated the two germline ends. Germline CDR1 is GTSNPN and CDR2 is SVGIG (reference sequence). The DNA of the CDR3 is TGTGCCTACTCGATAGCCGAACACTATGGCTACACCTTC. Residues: CAYSIAEHYGYTF.

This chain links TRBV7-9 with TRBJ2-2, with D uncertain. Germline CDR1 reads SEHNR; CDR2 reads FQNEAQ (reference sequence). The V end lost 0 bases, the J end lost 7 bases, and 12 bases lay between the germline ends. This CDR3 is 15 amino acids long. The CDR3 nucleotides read TGTGCCAGCAGCTTAGCTGGGCTAACCAGCGGGGAGCTGTTTTTT. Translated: CASSLAGLTSGELFF.

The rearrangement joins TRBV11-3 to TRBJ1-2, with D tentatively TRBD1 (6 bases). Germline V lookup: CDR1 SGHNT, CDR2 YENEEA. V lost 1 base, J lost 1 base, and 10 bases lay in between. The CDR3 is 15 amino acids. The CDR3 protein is CASSLGKQGNYGYTF. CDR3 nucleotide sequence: TGTGCCAGCAGCTTAGGTAAACAGGGTAACTATGGCTACACCTTC.

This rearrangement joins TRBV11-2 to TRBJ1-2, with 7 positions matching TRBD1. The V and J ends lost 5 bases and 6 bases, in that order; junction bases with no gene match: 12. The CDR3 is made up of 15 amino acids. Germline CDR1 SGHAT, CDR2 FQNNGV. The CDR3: CASSPLRDRADGYTF. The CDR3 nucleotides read TGTGCCAGCAGCCCCCTCCGTGACAGGGCCGATGGCTACACCTTC.

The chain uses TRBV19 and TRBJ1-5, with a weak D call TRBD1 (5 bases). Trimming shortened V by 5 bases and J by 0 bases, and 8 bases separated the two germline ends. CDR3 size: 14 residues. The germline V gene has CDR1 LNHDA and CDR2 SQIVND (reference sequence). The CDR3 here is CASSDSSSNQPQHF. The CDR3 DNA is TGTGCCAGTAGTGACAGCAGTAGCAATCAGCCCCAGCATTTT.

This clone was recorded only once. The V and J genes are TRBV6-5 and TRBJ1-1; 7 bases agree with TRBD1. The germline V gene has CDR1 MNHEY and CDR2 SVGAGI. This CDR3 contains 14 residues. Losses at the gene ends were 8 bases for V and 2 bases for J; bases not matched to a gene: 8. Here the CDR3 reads CASQYRGRNTEAFF. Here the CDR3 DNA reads TGTGCCAGCCAATACAGGGGTCGCAACACTGAAGCTTTCTTT.

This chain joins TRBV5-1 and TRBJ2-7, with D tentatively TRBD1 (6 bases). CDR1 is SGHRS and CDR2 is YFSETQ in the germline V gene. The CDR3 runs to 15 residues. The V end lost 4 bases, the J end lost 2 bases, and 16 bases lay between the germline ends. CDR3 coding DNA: TGCGCCAGCAGCCCCAGCCCAGGGGAAACCTACGAGCAGTACTTC. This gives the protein CASSPSPGETYEQYF.

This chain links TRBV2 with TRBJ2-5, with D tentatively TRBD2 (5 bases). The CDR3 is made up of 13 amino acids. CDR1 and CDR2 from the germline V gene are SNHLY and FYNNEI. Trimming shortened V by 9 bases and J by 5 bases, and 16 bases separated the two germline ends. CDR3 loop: CASRSGVGETQYF. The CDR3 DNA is TGTGCCAGTAGAAGCGGAGTCGGGGAGACCCAGTACTTC.

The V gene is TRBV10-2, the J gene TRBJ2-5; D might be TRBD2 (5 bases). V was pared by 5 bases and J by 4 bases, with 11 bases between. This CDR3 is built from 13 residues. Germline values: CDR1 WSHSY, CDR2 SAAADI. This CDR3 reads CASSSPGSETQYF. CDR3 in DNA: TGCGCCAGCAGTTCGCCGGGATCAGAGACCCAGTACTTC.

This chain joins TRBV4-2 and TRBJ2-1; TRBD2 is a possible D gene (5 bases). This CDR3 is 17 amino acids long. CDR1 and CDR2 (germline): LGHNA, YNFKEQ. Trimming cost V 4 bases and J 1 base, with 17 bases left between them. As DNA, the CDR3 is TGTGCCAGCAGCCTTTTCGTCTCTCCGGGGTCCTACAATGAGCAGTTCTTC. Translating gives CASSLFVSPGSYNEQFF.

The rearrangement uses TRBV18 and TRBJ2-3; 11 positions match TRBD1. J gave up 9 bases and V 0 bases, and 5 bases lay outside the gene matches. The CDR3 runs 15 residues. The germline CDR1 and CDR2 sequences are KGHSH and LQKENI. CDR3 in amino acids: CASSPPDRGLITQYF. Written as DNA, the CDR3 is TGTGCCAGCTCACCACCGGACAGGGGGCTGATAACGCAGTATTTT.

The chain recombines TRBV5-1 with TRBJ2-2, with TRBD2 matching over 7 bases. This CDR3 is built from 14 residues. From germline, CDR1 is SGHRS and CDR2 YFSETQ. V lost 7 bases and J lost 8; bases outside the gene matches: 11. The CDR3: CASSTPSGRGELFF. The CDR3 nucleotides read TGCGCCAGCTCTACACCTAGCGGCCGGGGGGAGCTGTTTTTT.